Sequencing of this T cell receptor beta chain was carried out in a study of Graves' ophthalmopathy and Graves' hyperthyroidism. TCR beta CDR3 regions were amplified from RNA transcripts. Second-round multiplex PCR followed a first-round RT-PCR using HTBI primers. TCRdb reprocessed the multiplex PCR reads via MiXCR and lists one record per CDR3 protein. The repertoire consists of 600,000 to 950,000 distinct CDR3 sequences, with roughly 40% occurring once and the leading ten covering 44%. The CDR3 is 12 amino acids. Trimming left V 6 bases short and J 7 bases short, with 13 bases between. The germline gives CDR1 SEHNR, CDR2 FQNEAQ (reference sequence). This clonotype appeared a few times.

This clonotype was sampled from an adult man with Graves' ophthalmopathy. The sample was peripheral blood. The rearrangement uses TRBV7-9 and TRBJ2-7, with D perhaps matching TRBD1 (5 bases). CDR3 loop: CASSSQGSEQYF. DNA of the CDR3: TGTGCCAGCAGTTCCCAGGGAAGTGAGCAGTACTTC.